This T cell receptor (beta chain) came from a study of blood T cell repertoires in COVID-19. Using immunoSEQ multiplex PCR, the repertoire was profiled, and TCRdb retains in-frame clones only, with some absent. The data contain some 400,000 clones, 85% to 90% of them singletons. The sequenced material came from PBMCs or T cells enriched from blood (not recorded which). The receptor was derived from a man younger than 40 who had recovered from COVID-19.

As DNA, the CDR3 is TGCGCCAGCAGCTTGAGGACTAGCGGGAGGGCCGACTACGAGCAGTACTTC. Its protein product is CASSLRTSGRADYEQYF. The genes are TRBV5-1 and TRBJ2-7, with 15 bases fitting TRBD2. V was clipped by 1 base and J by 3 bases; unmatched bases: 5. This CDR3 is built from 17 residues. The germline gives CDR1 SGHRS, CDR2 YFSETQ.